This passage covers 27 T cell receptor beta chains from one sample sequenced in a study of T cells after yellow fever vaccination. TCRdb analysed the 5' RACE reads with MiXCR anew, one entry per CDR3 protein. Of under 50,000 distinct CDR3 sequences listed, more than 6% are singletons. The sequencing here drew on PBMCs, either bulk or a sorted T-cell subset (CD4+, CD8+, memory, or dextramer-sorted; not recorded which), taken 45 days after the yellow fever booster vaccination. These receptors originate from a man aged 30 to 45 who received the YFV17D yellow fever vaccine.

The chain recombines TRBV28 with TRBJ1-4; 10 bases match TRBD1. The junction had 6 bases not matched to a gene; V was cut back by 7 bases and J by 4 bases. This CDR3 is built from 15 residues. Germline V lookup: CDR1 MDHEN, CDR2 SYDVKM. The CDR3, as DNA: TGTGCCAGCACCTCCGGACAGGGGGTTAATGAAAAACTGTTTTTT. It is translated as CASTSGQGVNEKLFF. The full variable domain, rest sourced from reference TRBV28 and TRBJ1-4, is DVKVTQSSRYLVKRTGEKVFLECVQDMDHENMFWYRQDPGLGLRLIYFSYDVKMKEKGDIPEGYSVSREKKERFSLILESASTNQTSMYLCASTSGQGVNEKLFFGSGTQLSVL.

In its sample, this clonotype was seen many times. The chain couples TRBV7-6 to TRBJ2-3; no reliable D call. The CDR3 consists of 14 residues. The germline gives CDR1 SGHVS, CDR2 FNYEAQ. Trimming shortened V by 3 bases and J by 0 bases, and 7 bases separated the two germline ends. As DNA, the CDR3 is TGTGCCAGCAGCTTTTCGCCAAGCACAGATACGCAGTATTTT. It codes for CASSFSPSTDTQYF.

The table lists this clonotype with a few counts. The chain has TRBV12-3 or TRBV12-4 and TRBJ2-5; 8 bases align to TRBD2. The CDR3 spans 15 residues. J gave up 7 bases and V 2 bases, and 9 bases lay outside the gene matches. CDR3 in amino acids: CASSLPSGSLGTQYF. The CDR3 bases are TGTGCCAGCAGTTTACCCAGCGGGAGCCTCGGGACCCAGTACTTC.

In its sample, this clonotype was seen a few times. This chain links TRBV6-2 or TRBV6-3 with TRBJ2-7, with D perhaps matching TRBD2 (6 bases). Trimming cost V 2 bases and J 2 bases, with 10 bases left between them. The CDR3 has 14 amino acids. The germline CDR1 and CDR2 sequences are MNHEY and SVGEGT. The CDR3 region has the DNA TGTGCCAGCAGTTACAGCGGGCCGACCTACGAGCAGTACTTC. Translation gives CASSYSGPTYEQYF.

The chain couples TRBV5-1 to TRBJ1-6; 10 bases are a match to TRBD1. Germline trimming cut 4 bases from V and 7 bases from J; bases unmatched to any gene: 11. The CDR3 loop spans 17 amino acids. The germline gives CDR1 SGHRS, CDR2 YFSETQ. In nucleotides, the CDR3 is TGCGCCAGCAGCCAGAGGGCCCAGGGACAGGGGAATTCACCCCTCCACTTT. This sequence encodes CASSQRAQGQGNSPLHF.

The genes are TRBV29-1 and TRBJ2-2; 8 bases line up with TRBD2. The CDR3 spans 13 residues. Germline CDR1 reads SQVTM; CDR2 reads ANQGSEA. With 5 bases clipped from V and 7 bases from J, the junction kept 6 bases outside the gene matches. In DNA, the CDR3 is TGCAGCGTTCCTGCGGGAGGTGGCGGGGAGCTGTTTTTT. Protein: CSVPAGGGGELFF.

This clonotype was counted at least ten times. This chain uses TRBV6-5 with TRBJ2-3; D may be TRBD1 or TRBD2 (5 bases each). V gave up 0 bases and J gave up 2 bases, with 9 bases separating them. CDR1 is MNHEY and CDR2 is SVGAGI in the germline V gene. The CDR3 runs to 15 residues. CDR3 nucleotides: TGTGCCAGCAGTTACTCAGCAGGGACCACAGATACGCAGTATTTT. It specifies CASSYSAGTTDTQYF.

The chain recombines TRBV20-1 with TRBJ2-7; 8 bases are a match to TRBD2. Germline CDR1 DFQATT, CDR2 SNEGSKA (reference sequence). With 5 bases clipped from V and 0 bases from J, the junction kept 9 bases outside the gene matches. The CDR3 covers 15 residues. This CDR3 reads CSASNPGTSSYEQYF. CDR3 nucleotides: TGCAGTGCTTCAAACCCCGGGACTAGCTCCTACGAGCAGTACTTC.

In its sample, this clonotype was seen many times. The genes are TRBV4-3 and TRBJ1-2; TRBD1 aligns across 7 bases. The ends lost 4 bases at V and 7 bases at J; junction bases unmatched: 9. The germline CDR1 and CDR2 sequences are LGHNA and YSLEER. CDR3 size: 14 residues. The CDR3 region has the DNA TGCGCCAGCAGCCGGGACAGAGGGGGATTTGGCTACACCTTC. Protein product: CASSRDRGGFGYTF.

The V gene is TRBV29-1, the J gene TRBJ2-7; D might be TRBD2 (9 bases). Trimming took 6 bases from V and 6 from J, leaving 21 bases between them. CDR3 size: 14 residues. CDR1 and CDR2 from the germline V gene are SQVTM and ANQGSEA. Here the CDR3 reads CSVSSSGTGGEQYF. In DNA form, the CDR3 reads TGCAGCGTAAGCTCTAGCGGGACAGGCGGCGAGCAGTACTTC.

The chain recombines TRBV7-9 with TRBJ1-3; possible D gene TRBD1, 5 bases. Trimming cost V 4 bases and J 0 bases, with 13 bases left between them. The germline CDR1 and CDR2 sequences are SEHNR and FQNEAQ (reference sequence). This CDR3 is 16 amino acids long. The CDR3 reads CASSSTEPRSGNTIYF. The CDR3 nucleotides read TGTGCCAGCAGCTCGACAGAACCGCGCTCTGGAAACACCATATATTTT.

This clonotype was seen ten or more times. The J gene is TRBJ2-3, the V gene TRBV5-5, with unresolved D. The CDR3 length is 16 residues. V gave up 2 bases and J gave up 2 bases, with 15 bases separating them. Germline CDR1 reads SGHKS; CDR2 reads YYEKEE (reference sequence). The CDR3 spells CASSFGWVGFTDTQYF. The CDR3 DNA follows: TGTGCCAGCAGCTTTGGCTGGGTTGGATTCACAGATACGCAGTATTTT.

At least ten counts were recorded for this clonotype. The CDR3 spells CSASPQVGGGQPQHF. For the CDR3, the DNA is TGCAGTGCTAGTCCACAGGTGGGGGGTGGACAGCCCCAGCATTTT. The V and J genes are TRBV20-1 and TRBJ1-5; TRBD1 might be the D (5 bases). The CDR3 has 15 residues. CDR1 is DFQATT and CDR2 is SNEGSKA in the germline V gene (reference sequence). Trimming took 3 bases from V and 7 from J, leaving 19 bases between them.

This clonotype was counted at least ten times. This chain connects TRBV7-8 to TRBJ2-2, with D perhaps TRBD2 (5 bases). Trimming shortened V by 5 bases and J by 4 bases, and 11 bases separated the two germline ends. CDR1 is SGHVS, CDR2 FQNEAQ, per germline. The CDR3 is 14 amino acids. As DNA, the CDR3 is TGTGCCAGCAGCATTAGCGCGGGCACCGGGGAGCTGTTTTTT. This encodes CASSISAGTGELFF.

The sample holds many counts of this clonotype. V is TRBV6-1 and J is TRBJ2-6; D is possibly TRBD1 (5 bases). Trimming shortened V by 6 bases and J by 4 bases, and 16 bases separated the two germline ends. CDR3 length equals 16 residues. Germline V gives CDR1 MNHNS, CDR2 SASEGT. DNA for the CDR3: TGTGCCAGCAGACACCTAGGGGAATCAGGGGCCAACGTCCTGACTTTC. Translating it yields CASRHLGESGANVLTF.

The genes are TRBV13 and TRBJ2-3; possible D gene TRBD2, 6 bases. This CDR3 contains 13 residues. V shed 5 bases and J shed 6 bases, with 12 bases lying between them. From germline, CDR1 is PRHDT and CDR2 FYEKMQ (reference sequence). The CDR3 region is CASSTYRGDTQYF. The CDR3 DNA is TGTGCCAGCAGCACCTACCGGGGGGATACGCAGTATTTT.

This clonotype came up many times. This sequence joins TRBV30 and TRBJ2-4, with 8 bases aligning to TRBD2. Losses at the gene ends were 2 bases for V and 6 bases for J; bases not matched to a gene: 15. The germline V gene encodes CDR1 GTSNPN and CDR2 SVGIG (reference sequence). The CDR3 totals 17 residues. The CDR3 region has the DNA TGTGCCTGGAGTCTCCCGGCGGGAGGCGGGATATCAAACATTCAGTACTTC. Translating gives CAWSLPAGGGISNIQYF.

This clonotype has only a few counts. V usage is TRBV6-5 and J usage is TRBJ2-3; 9 nucleotides line up with TRBD1. The germline V gene encodes CDR1 MNHEY and CDR2 SVGAGI. The CDR3 has 15 residues. Unmatched junction bases numbered 5, after V lost 4 bases and J lost 3 bases. The CDR3 loop is CASSLQGASTDTQYF. CDR3 bases: TGTGCCAGCAGTTTACAGGGGGCTAGTACAGATACGCAGTATTTT.

The table lists this clonotype with many counts. V and J are TRBV7-2 and TRBJ2-2; no clear D. The CDR3 loop spans 12 amino acids. V was trimmed by 7 bases and J by 6 bases, leaving 9 bases between them. Germline lookup yields CDR1 SGHTA and CDR2 FQGNSA. The CDR3 is CASNQLSGELFF. The CDR3 nucleotides are TGTGCCAGCAACCAACTCTCCGGGGAGCTGTTTTTT.

The genes are TRBV5-1 and TRBJ2-1; the match to TRBD2 covers 11 bases. J gave up 4 bases and V 2 bases, and 8 bases lay outside the gene matches. Per the germline V gene, CDR1 is SGHRS and CDR2 is YFSETQ. This CDR3 is 17 amino acids long. This chain's CDR3 is CASSFVTSGVGYNEQFF. The DNA for the CDR3 is TGCGCCAGCAGCTTCGTGACTAGCGGGGTGGGGTACAATGAGCAGTTCTTC.

The chain links TRBV20-1 to TRBJ2-3; the D call may be TRBD1 or TRBD2 (5 bases each). Trimming removed 5 bases at V and 2 bases at J, with 8 bases between. There are 12 residues in the CDR3. The germline V gene has CDR1 DFQATT and CDR2 SNEGSKA (reference sequence). The CDR3 DNA reads as TGCAGTGCTTGGGACCACACAGATACGCAGTATTTT. Translating it yields CSAWDHTDTQYF.

This clonotype appeared many times. The gene calls are TRBV3-1 and TRBJ2-3; D gene ambiguous. The V gene lost 3 bases and the J gene lost 2 bases, with 3 bases spanning the gap. This CDR3 is 12 amino acids long. Per germline, CDR1 LGHDT and CDR2 YNNKEL (reference sequence). The CDR3, as DNA: TGTGCCAGCAGCCACTACACAGATACGCAGTATTTT. Protein sequence: CASSHYTDTQYF.

The V and J genes are TRBV2 and TRBJ2-6, with D perhaps matching TRBD1 (6 bases). V gave up 7 bases and J gave up 0 bases, with 13 bases separating them. The length of the CDR3 is 16 residues. Germline V gene sequence: CDR1 SNHLY, CDR2 FYNNEI. CDR3 region: CASTTRQASGANVLTF. CDR3 DNA: TGTGCCAGCACAACCCGACAGGCCTCTGGGGCCAACGTCCTGACTTTC. Variable domain in full (rest from reference TRBV2 and TRBJ2-6): EPEVTQTPSHQVTQMGQEVILRCVPISNHLYFYWYRQILGQKVEFLVSFYNNEISEKSEIFDDQFSVERPDGSNFTLKIRSTKLEDSAMYFCASTTRQASGANVLTFGAGSRLTVL.

In this sample, this clonotype turned up many times. CDR3 coding DNA: TGTGCCAGCAGTCAAGGACTAGCGGGATTGTCTAGGGAGCAGTTCTTC. Amino acids: CASSQGLAGLSREQFF. The chain is built from TRBV27 and TRBJ2-1; 12 bases fit TRBD2. The J segment lost 10 bases and the V segment lost 5 bases, leaving 12 bases of the junction unmatched. This CDR3 has 16 amino acids. CDR1 is MNHEY and CDR2 is SMNVEV in the germline V gene (reference sequence).

The gene calls are TRBV30 and TRBJ1-1; D may be TRBD1 (6 bases). V gave up 0 bases and J gave up 3 bases, with 11 bases separating them. CDR3 length: 14 amino acids. Germline CDR1 and CDR2: GTSNPN and SVGIG (reference sequence). The DNA of the CDR3 is TGTGCCTGGAGTGTCCAGGGGATCTACACTGAAGCTTTCTTT. This codes for CAWSVQGIYTEAFF. The complete variable domain, with remaining parts taken from reference TRBV30 and TRBJ1-1, reads SQTIHQWPATLVQPVGSPLSLECTVEGTSNPNLYWYRQAAGRGLQLLFYSVGIGQISSEVPQNLSASRPQDRQFILSSKKLLLSDSGFYLCAWSVQGIYTEAFFGQGTRLTVV.

The chain is built from TRBV30 and TRBJ2-5; D remains ambiguous. Per the germline V gene, CDR1 is GTSNPN and CDR2 is SVGIG (reference sequence). Trimming took off 1 base at V and 1 base at J, with 7 bases between the two ends. The CDR3 has 13 residues. The DNA of the CDR3 is TGTGCCTGGAGTGGAGTGACCCAAGAGACCCAGTACTTC. Its translation is CAWSGVTQETQYF. Full variable domain (rest looked up from reference TRBV30 and TRBJ2-5): SQTIHQWPATLVQPVGSPLSLECTVEGTSNPNLYWYRQAAGRGLQLLFYSVGIGQISSEVPQNLSASRPQDRQFILSSKKLLLSDSGFYLCAWSGVTQETQYFGPGTRLLVL.

In this sample, this clonotype turned up many times. The chain recombines TRBV6-5 with TRBJ2-3; 7 bases agree with TRBD1. Germline CDR1 and CDR2: MNHEY and SVGAGI. The CDR3 runs 16 residues. J was trimmed by 3 bases and V by 6 bases; bases with no gene match: 12. The CDR3: CASSRRQGPRTDTQYF. The CDR3 DNA sequence: TGTGCCAGCAGCCGACGACAGGGTCCCCGGACAGATACGCAGTATTTT.